This TCR beta chain was captured by sequencing in a study of T cell clonotyping in hematopoietic cell transplantation. Produced via immunoSEQ multiplex PCR; TCRdb's table is partial and in-frame only. The sample yields around 4,000 clones, approximately 96% seen once. CDR1 and CDR2 from the germline V gene are MNHEY and SVGAGI. V was cut by 5 bases and J by 0 bases, with 11 bases left in between. The CDR3 extends over 15 amino acids. Sequenced material: peripheral blood mononuclear cells, taken 30 days after allogeneic stem cell transplant. This TCR came from a male patient between 65 and 85 years old who had an allogeneic stem cell transplant from an unrelated donor, so T cells may come from the graft donor. Some clones in this sample may be carry-over from other donors' samples. The chain employs TRBV6-5 and TRBJ1-3; D unclear. CDR3: CASSRDRGSGNTIYF. In nucleotides, the CDR3 is TGTGCCAGCAGTCGCGATCGGGGCTCTGGAAACACCATATATTTT.